The clone carrying this T cell receptor (beta chain) has at least ten counts. Its antigen remains unknown. Germline lookup yields CDR1 DFQATT and CDR2 SNEGSKA (reference sequence). CDR3 size: 11 residues. V was pared by 1 base and J by 7 bases, with 5 bases between. These data originate in a study of identical twins. TCRdb passed the 5' RACE reads through MiXCR, listing each CDR3 protein once. The repertoire has some 760,000 distinct CDR3 sequences, around a sixth of them found once; the top ten carry around 13%. Findings of the study overall: Excess sharing between twins was weaker in beta out-of-frame sequences.

These sequences were also reported in another study, on T cells expressing NK-cell markers. As that report states: Seven sequenced donors out of eight were HCMV-seropositive, one seronegative.

This TCR was sampled from a woman aged 18-29 years in good health. This sequence joins TRBV20-1 and TRBJ2-1; D gene uncertain. Sequencing input: PBMCs. The CDR3 here is CSARAINEQFF. CDR3 nucleotide sequence: TGCAGTGCTAGAGCGATTAATGAGCAGTTCTTC.